The rows below give T cell receptor beta chains drawn from one sample of a study of early T cells in non-severe SARS-CoV-2 infection. TCRdb itself ran the 5' RACE reads through MiXCR, one entry per CDR3 protein. The profile shows roughly 69,000 distinct CDR3 sequences, approximately 9.2% of them singletons. This material consisted of whole blood, taken at baseline. These receptors came from an adult who was a healthcare worker with PCR-confirmed SARS-CoV-2 infection or an uninfected control (not recorded which). The CDR3 runs from the conserved cysteine through the conserved F or W. The D gene is left open where the match is weak. Size is stated for part of the rows, as once, few or many counts, or as a class when the clone is expanded.

abundance,v_gene,d_gene,j_gene,CDR3aa,CDR3nt
many,TRBV2,TRBD1,TRBJ1-1,CASSGQGGGTEAFF,TGTGCCAGCAGTGGACAGGGAGGGGGAACTGAAGCTTTCTTT
few,TRBV24-1,TRBD1,TRBJ1-5,CATSDGTGFNQPQHF,TGTGCCACCAGTGACGGGACAGGGTTCAATCAGCCCCAGCATTTT
few,TRBV7-9,NA,TRBJ2-5,CASSLSMGGTETQYF,TGTGCCAGCAGCTTATCCATGGGAGGAACAGAGACCCAGTACTTC
many,TRBV6-5,TRBD2,TRBJ2-7,CASDRRLAGIPRDEQYF,TGTGCCAGCGACCGAAGACTAGCGGGAATCCCTCGAGACGAGCAGTACTTC
many,TRBV27,TRBD2,TRBJ2-5,CASSLSGVAGETQYF,TGTGCCAGCAGTTTATCGGGAGTAGCGGGGGAGACCCAGTACTTC
few,TRBV2,TRBD1,TRBJ1-2,CASSEVRQGAGGYTF,TGTGCCAGCAGTGAAGTTCGGCAGGGGGCCGGCGGCTACACCTTC
NA,TRBV5-1,NA,TRBJ2-5,CASSLGQQETQYF,TGCGCCAGCAGCTTGGGACAGCAAGAGACCCAGTACTTC
few,TRBV12-3/TRBV12-4,NA,TRBJ2-1,CASRHTQGLNEQFF,TGTGCCAGCAGACACACTCAAGGGTTGAATGAGCAGTTCTTC
many,TRBV7-6,NA,TRBJ2-7,CASSSRSYEQYF,TGTGCCAGCAGCTCCCGAAGTTACGAGCAGTACTTC
many,TRBV19,TRBD2,TRBJ2-5,CASRTLAGGQETQYF,TGTGCCAGTAGGACTTTAGCGGGAGGTCAAGAGACCCAGTACTTC
many,TRBV27,NA,TRBJ1-2,CASSPFRGVGGYTF,TGTGCCAGCAGTCCCTTTCGGGGGGTTGGTGGCTACACCTTC
few,TRBV10-3,NA,TRBJ2-1,CAVRDPGFVQFF,TGTGCCGTGAGGGACCCCGGGTTCGTGCAGTTCTTC
few,TRBV7-9,TRBD2,TRBJ2-3,CASSLRREGGTQYF,TGTGCCAGCAGCTTAAGACGGGAGGGAGGTACGCAGTATTTT
few,TRBV7-6,NA,TRBJ2-6,CASSTRDLSGANVLTF,TGTGCCAGCAGCACCAGGGACCTGTCTGGGGCCAACGTCCTGACTTTC